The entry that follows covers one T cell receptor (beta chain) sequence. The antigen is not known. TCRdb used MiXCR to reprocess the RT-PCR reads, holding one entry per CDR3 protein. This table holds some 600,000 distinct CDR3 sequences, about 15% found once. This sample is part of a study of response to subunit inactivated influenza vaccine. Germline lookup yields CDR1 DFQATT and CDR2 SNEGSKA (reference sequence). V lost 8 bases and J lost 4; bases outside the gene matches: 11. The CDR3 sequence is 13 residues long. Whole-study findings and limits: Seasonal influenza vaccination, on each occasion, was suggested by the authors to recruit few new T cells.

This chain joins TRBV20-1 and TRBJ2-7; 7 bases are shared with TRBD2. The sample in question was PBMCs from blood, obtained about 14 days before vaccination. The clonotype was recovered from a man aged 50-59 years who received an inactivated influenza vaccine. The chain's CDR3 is CSTSRGRAYEQYF. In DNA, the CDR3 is TGCAGTACCAGTCGAGGGAGGGCTTACGAGCAGTACTTC.